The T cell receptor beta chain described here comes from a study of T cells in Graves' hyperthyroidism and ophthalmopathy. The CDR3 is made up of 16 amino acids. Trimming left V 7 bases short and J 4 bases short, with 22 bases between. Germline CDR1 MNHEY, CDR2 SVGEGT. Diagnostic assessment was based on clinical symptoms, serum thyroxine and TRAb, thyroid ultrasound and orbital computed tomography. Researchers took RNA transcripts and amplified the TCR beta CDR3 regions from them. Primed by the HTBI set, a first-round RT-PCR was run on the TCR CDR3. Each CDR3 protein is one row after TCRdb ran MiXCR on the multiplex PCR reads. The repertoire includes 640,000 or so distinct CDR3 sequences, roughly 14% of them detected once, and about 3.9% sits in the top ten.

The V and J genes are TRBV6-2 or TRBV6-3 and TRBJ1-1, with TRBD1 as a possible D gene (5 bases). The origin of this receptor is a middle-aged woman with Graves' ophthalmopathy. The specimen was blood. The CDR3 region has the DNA TGTGCCAGCACTGCTTGGTGGGGGGATGATGGCACTGAAGCTTTCTTT. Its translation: CASTAWWGDDGTEAFF.